This entry describes one TCR beta chain. TCRdb's copy holds only in-frame clones and misses some; the assay was immunoSEQ multiplex PCR. The sample includes roughly 80,000 clones, roughly 98% of them seen just once. The V segment lost 2 bases and the J segment 3 bases; nucleotides outside the gene matches: 3. The CDR3 is 15 amino acids. The germline V gene encodes CDR1 SSHAT and CDR2 FNYEAQ (reference sequence). This sample is part of a study of Tregs in tolerant kidney transplant recipients. This TCR was sampled from a human donor who received a combined kidney and bone marrow transplant. Source: CD4+ T cells from blood, taken before the transplant. The gene calls are TRBV7-7 and TRBJ2-1, with TRBD2 matching 8 bases. This chain's CDR3 is CASSLQLAVYNEQFF. CDR3 DNA: TGTGCCAGCAGCTTACAACTAGCGGTCTACAATGAGCAGTTCTTC.